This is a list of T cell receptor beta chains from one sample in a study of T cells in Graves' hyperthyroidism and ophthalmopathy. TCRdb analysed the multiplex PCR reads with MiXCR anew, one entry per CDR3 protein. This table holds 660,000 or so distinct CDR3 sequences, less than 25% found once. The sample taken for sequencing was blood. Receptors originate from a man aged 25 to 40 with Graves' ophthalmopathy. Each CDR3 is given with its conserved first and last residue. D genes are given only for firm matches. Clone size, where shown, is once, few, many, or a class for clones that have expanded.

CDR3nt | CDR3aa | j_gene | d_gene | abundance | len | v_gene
TGTGCCAGCTCGTTCAGGGACAGGGGGCTCATGAACACTGAAGCTTTCTTT | CASSFRDRGLMNTEAFF | TRBJ1-1 | TRBD1 | . | 17 | TRBV28
TGTGCCAGCAGTTGGACTAGCGGTTTCCAAGAGACCCAGTACTTC | CASSWTSGFQETQYF | TRBJ2-5 | TRBD2 | . | 15 | TRBV2
TGTGCCAGCAGTTTTAACAGGGGGCTGGGCACCGGGGAGCTGTTTTTT | CASSFNRGLGTGELFF | TRBJ2-2 | TRBD1 | . | 16 | TRBV5-6
TGTGCCAGCAGTGAAGGAGTATACAAAAACATTCAGTACTTC | CASSEGVYKNIQYF | TRBJ2-4 | . | few | 14 | TRBV2
TGTGCCAGCAGGGAACCGGGACAGGGTCTAGAGACCCAGTACTTC | CASREPGQGLETQYF | TRBJ2-5 | TRBD1 | many | 15 | TRBV28
TGTGCCAGCAGCGTGGGGCCGGGGCGGGAAGCCCAGCATTTT | CASSVGPGREAQHF | TRBJ1-5 | . | few | 14 | TRBV9
TGTGCCAGCAGTTCTTGGGGGCTTCAGCCCCAGCATTTT | CASSSWGLQPQHF | TRBJ1-5 | . | . | 13 | TRBV28
TGCAGTGCCGCCCAAGGGGGTGGGGGAGGTGGATCACCCCTCCACTTT | CSAAQGGGGGGSPLHF | TRBJ1-6 | . | many | 16 | TRBV20-1
TGTGCCAGCAACCGGGAGGGCCTTCGAGAGACCCAGTACTTC | CASNREGLRETQYF | TRBJ2-5 | TRBD2 | few | 14 | TRBV9
TGTGCCAGCAGATGGACAGGGGGCAATGAGCAGTTCTTC | CASRWTGGNEQFF | TRBJ2-1 | TRBD1 | many | 13 | TRBV7-2
TGTGCCAGCAGCACGTGGACTAGCGGGAGGGAAAGCTCCTACGAGCAGTACTTC | CASSTWTSGRESSYEQYF | TRBJ2-7 | TRBD2 | . | 18 | TRBV11-2
TGTGCCAGCAGCGTAACGATCTACAATGAGCAGTTCTTC | CASSVTIYNEQFF | TRBJ2-1 | . | . | 13 | TRBV12-3/TRBV12-4
TGTGCCAGCAAGCCTGCGGGGGGGGGCACAGATACGCAGTATTTT | CASKPAGGGTDTQYF | TRBJ2-3 | TRBD2 | few | 15 | TRBV28
TGTGCCTGGAGTCCACTAGCGGGAGTTTTTTACGAGCAGTACTTC | CAWSPLAGVFYEQYF | TRBJ2-7 | TRBD2 | . | 15 | TRBV30
TGCGCCAGCAGCTTAGAACCGGACTTTTACAATGAGCAGTTCTTC | CASSLEPDFYNEQFF | TRBJ2-1 | . | many | 15 | TRBV5-1
TGTGCCAGCAGCTCGGGACAGGGAAATGAGCAGTTCTTC | CASSSGQGNEQFF | TRBJ2-1 | TRBD1 | . | 13 | TRBV7-2
TGTGCCAGCAGCTCACCCGCATTAGTGGGGTCCTACGAGCAGTACTTC | CASSSPALVGSYEQYF | TRBJ2-7 | . | many | 16 | TRBV28
TGTGCCAGCAGCGTAGGGCCCCGGGCCCCACAGCCCCACAATGAGCAGTTCTTC | CASSVGPRAPQPHNEQFF | TRBJ2-1 | . | . | 18 | TRBV9
TGTGCCAGCAGCTTAAACCCGGGGCTAGCCGATTACAATGAGCAGTTCTTC | CASSLNPGLADYNEQFF | TRBJ2-1 | . | many | 17 | TRBV7-3
TGTGCCAGCAGTTACGCCCGGGGGGTATTACCCACTGAAGCTTTCTTT | CASSYARGVLPTEAFF | TRBJ1-1 | . | many | 16 | TRBV6-1
TGTGCCAGCAGTTTGGGAGGGGAAACTGAAGCTTTCTTT | CASSLGGETEAFF | TRBJ1-1 | . | many | 13 | TRBV12-3/TRBV12-4
TGCAGTGCTTACCCCTGGCCCCGGGGACCCTACGAGCAGTACTTC | CSAYPWPRGPYEQYF | TRBJ2-7 | . | many | 15 | TRBV20-1
TGCGCCAGCAGTTCGGGGCCTGGGTATGAGCAGTTCTTC | CASSSGPGYEQFF | TRBJ2-1 | . | . | 13 | TRBV10-1
TGTGCCAGCAGCCCTAGGACAGGGAGTCCCGAGCAGTACTTC | CASSPRTGSPEQYF | TRBJ2-7 | TRBD1 | many | 14 | TRBV3-1
TGCGCCAGCAGCTTGGACCGGGCTGACGGGCCCCAGCATTTT | CASSLDRADGPQHF | TRBJ1-5 | . | . | 14 | TRBV5-1
TGTGCCTGGAGTAGCGGGGCAGCTTACGAGCAGTACTTC | CAWSSGAAYEQYF | TRBJ2-7 | TRBD2 | few | 13 | TRBV30
TGCAGTGCTAGAGATCAGTCGGGCGGGAGCGTTCAACACGGGGAGCTGTTTTTT | CSARDQSGGSVQHGELFF | TRBJ2-2 | TRBD2 | few | 18 | TRBV20-1
TGTGCCAGCAGGGGGACCGGGACAGGGATATACGAGCAGTACTTC | CASRGTGTGIYEQYF | TRBJ2-7 | TRBD1 | . | 15 | TRBV28
TGTGCCAGCAGCTTAGAATCGGCGGGAGGTCAAGAGACCCAGTACTTC | CASSLESAGGQETQYF | TRBJ2-5 | TRBD2 | many | 16 | TRBV11-2
TGCAGCGTGATAGGGACGACCTACGAGCAGTACTTC | CSVIGTTYEQYF | TRBJ2-7 | . | . | 12 | TRBV29-1
TGCGCCAGCAGCCCCGGGTTCCAGGAAAAACTGTTTTTT | CASSPGFQEKLFF | TRBJ1-4 | . | few | 13 | TRBV4-1
TGCAGGACATCATACGGGAACACTGAAGCTTTCTTT | CRTSYGNTEAFF | TRBJ1-1 | . | few | 12 | TRBV20-1
TGCAGCGTTGTTGGCGGGAGCTCCTACAATGAGCAGTTCTTC | CSVVGGSSYNEQFF | TRBJ2-1 | TRBD2 | few | 14 | TRBV29-1
TGTGCCTGGAGTGTACGGTTCACGCAGTATTTT | CAWSVRFTQYF | TRBJ2-3 | . | many | 11 | TRBV30
TGTGCCAGCAGCCAACCGGGACAGGACCCTCTAGCGGGAGGGACGGGGGTGACCCAGTACTTC | CASSQPGQDPLAGGTGVTQYF | TRBJ2-5 | TRBD2 | . | 21 | TRBV14
TGCAGTGCTAGAGTCCTGGCGGGACGGGGCACCGGGGAGCTGTTTTTT | CSARVLAGRGTGELFF | TRBJ2-2 | . | . | 16 | TRBV20-1
TGTGCCAGCGGGGGACCGGGGACAGGAGGTGGCTACACCTTC | CASGGPGTGGGYTF | TRBJ1-2 | TRBD1 | many | 14 | TRBV28
TGCAGTGCTCATCGAGCGGAGGGGAGCTCCTACGAGCAGTACTTC | CSAHRAEGSSYEQYF | TRBJ2-7 | . | . | 15 | TRBV20-1
TGCAGTGCTAGGGAGGGACAGCTCAATCAGCCCCAGCATTTT | CSAREGQLNQPQHF | TRBJ1-5 | TRBD1 | . | 14 | TRBV20-1
TGTGCCAGCAGCTTAGATCAGGTGGGAAAGACCCAGTACTTC | CASSLDQVGKTQYF | TRBJ2-5 | . | many | 14 | TRBV11-2
TGTGCCTGGAGGCCAAAACTCCCCTATGGCTACACCTTC | CAWRPKLPYGYTF | TRBJ1-2 | . | many | 13 | TRBV30
TGCGCCAGCAGCTTGGCTGGGGGGATTACCTACGAGCAGTACTTC | CASSLAGGITYEQYF | TRBJ2-7 | . | . | 15 | TRBV5-1
TGTGCCACCGCAGTTTGGACTAGGATGCATGAGCAGTTCTTC | CATAVWTRMHEQFF | TRBJ2-1 | TRBD2 | . | 14 | TRBV15
TGCAGCGTTGTGGCCGGGGTCAGCTCCTACGAGCAGTACTTC | CSVVAGVSSYEQYF | TRBJ2-7 | . | . | 14 | TRBV29-1
TGTGCCAGCAGTGATTCAGGGGCATATAATTCACCCCTCCACTTT | CASSDSGAYNSPLHF | TRBJ1-6 | . | few | 15 | TRBV2
TGTGCCAGCAGCCACCGGGGGGCGGGAGAGACCCAGTACTTC | CASSHRGAGETQYF | TRBJ2-5 | . | . | 14 | TRBV5-4
TGTGCCAGCAGAACAGACTATGGCTACACCTTC | CASRTDYGYTF | TRBJ1-2 | . | few | 11 | TRBV27
TGTGCCAGCACCCTAGACGGCGGGAATGAGCAGTTCTTC | CASTLDGGNEQFF | TRBJ2-1 | . | many | 13 | TRBV7-9
TGTGCCAGCAGTTACTGGACTAGCGAGAATTACAATGAGCAGTTCTTC | CASSYWTSENYNEQFF | TRBJ2-1 | TRBD2 | many | 16 | TRBV6-6